One T cell receptor (beta chain) is described in this entry. This entry belongs to a study of blood T cell repertoires in COVID-19. Overall study: The analysed material was cDNA or gDNA that came from T cells, B-cell-depleted T cells, or PBMCs.

Sequencing was performed with immunoSEQ multiplex PCR; in TCRdb, only in-frame clones are kept and a portion is missing. In the table there are some 320,000 clones, 89% of which are singletons. Per germline, CDR1 KGHSH and CDR2 LQKENI. Trimming cost V 6 bases and J 8 bases; bases outside gene matches: 11. The CDR3 is made up of 14 amino acids. Sequenced input: peripheral blood. The rearrangement links TRBV18 to TRBJ1-2, with 8 nucleotides matching TRBD1. The clonotype was recovered from a young woman with COVID-19, enrolled during active disease. CDR3 bases: TGTGCCAGCTCGCTTCAGGACAGGGTTGGCGGCTACACCTTC. Its translation is CASSLQDRVGGYTF.